This TCR beta chain was sequenced during a study of T cells in Graves' hyperthyroidism and ophthalmopathy (dated by TCRdb to the late 2010s). Background for the entire study: Peripheral blood samples were taken at initial diagnosis, before any treatment was given. For training and testing, the 100 or so patients in the discovery cohort were randomly divided in a 7:3 ratio. The paper describes TCR Vbeta CDR3 sequencing of 140 or so peripheral blood samples, made up of approximately 40 ophthalmopathy patients, some 76 hyperthyroidism patients and 17 progressor patients. In six Graves' hyperthyroidism patients, the study also compared T-cell repertoires from thyroid tissue with T-cell repertoires from blood. Prospective prediction of ophthalmopathy was tested in an independent validation cohort consisting of 18 to 20 hyperthyroidism patients and more than 15 patients who later progressed to ophthalmopathy. After blood sampling, hyperthyroidism patients were treated with methimazole at a starting dose of 30 mg daily, and ophthalmopathy patients were treated with high-dose intravenous methylprednisolone. To identify TCR V-J signatures that set the groups apart, the researchers used a discovery cohort of about a hundred patients, made up of 43 with Graves' ophthalmopathy and 55 to 65 with stable Graves' hyperthyroidism.

The cysteine opens and the phenylalanine closes a CDR3 of 16 amino acids. The DNA shown is the 48-base CDR3, in frame from base 1. At the junction V is shortened by 6 bases and J by 5 bases; bases outside the gene matches: 13. This clonotype was found many times. The antigen it recognizes is unknown. Base qualities are missing; no much larger clone stands one base away. Stable Graves' hyperthyroidism was defined as no progression to ophthalmopathy during 18 months of follow-up. Hyperthyroidism patients were newly diagnosed, had a disease duration of under 2 months, and were aged 18 to 65 years. Exclusion was applied to patients with uncontrolled infections, other autoimmune diseases, pregnancy or lactation. Clinical symptoms, serum thyroxine and TRAb, thyroid ultrasound, and orbital computed tomography formed the basis for the diagnoses. Ficoll-Paque density gradient centrifugation was used to isolate PBMCs from about 10 ml of fresh peripheral blood. Total RNA was extracted with Trizol reagent, and quality was checked on an Agilent 2100 Bioanalyzer.

Amplification of TCR beta CDR3 regions was carried out from RNA transcripts. The first round of RT-PCR for the TCR CDR3 was performed with the HTBI primer set and the Qiagen OneStep RT-PCR kit. Libraries were constructed in a second round of multiplex PCR, after which size selection and purification were carried out. Paired-end sequencing of the libraries was performed with 100 bp reads on an Illumina HiSeq2000. In the original analysis: SOAPnuke was used to process the raw data, throwing out any read that contained adapters or uncalled bases, had a mean Phred below 15, or lacked an exact constant-primer or identifier match. High-quality paired reads were merged using COPE v1.2.5, and each unique nucleotide sequence was defined as a clonotype. MiTCR v1.1 was used to align clonotypes to the IMGT TRBV, TRBD and TRBJ reference segments. Only V-J combinations with frequency above 0.0001, covering about 99% of repertoires, were analysed. The TCS score was defined as the ratio of F50 (clonal expansion) to E x V (chaos), calculated using BLOSUM62-based TCRdist between CDR3 peptides within each V-J. Welch's t-statistics and random forest reduced around 550 V-J features to 10 to 15, which were used in a naive Bayes classifier (R e1071). TCRdb reprocessed the public reads (quality trimming at Q25 with fastp, clone calling with MiXCR) and kept in-frame beta chains. One record per CDR3 amino acid sequence lists the most common genes and DNA. The V and J calls here are based on TCRdb, not the publication. The table for this sample lists roughly 330,000 distinct CDR3 sequences; about 15% of them were counted only once. The ten largest clones take up 33% of the sample.

Beyond this particular receptor, the publication reports: A 13 V-J signature model separated ophthalmopathy from stable hyperthyroidism, with about 88% sensitivity and 81.08% specificity in cross-validation and 80%/75% in testing. Blood samples also contained most of the expanded thyroid clonotypes (frequency above 0.001), which suggests that blood repertoires may reflect thyroid immune responses. During validation, the model predicted progression to ophthalmopathy a median of around 7 months ahead of onset, with roughly 65% sensitivity and around 72% specificity. Sample size was not statistically predetermined, and blinding of investigators to group allocation was not performed.

The clonotype originates from a man aged 25-45 years with Graves' hyperthyroidism. Sequencing was carried out using blood. The chain uses TRBV12-3 or TRBV12-4 and TRBJ1-5; TRBD1 matches 7 bases in the middle. In nucleotide form, the sequence is TGTGCCAGCAGCCTGACAGGGTTCGGAAGCCATCAGCCCCAGCATTTT. This encodes CASSLTGFGSHQPQHF.